This paragraph covers one TCR beta chain sequence. Its recognized antigen is unknown. Base quality data are lacking; no much larger clone is found one base away. Including the terminal cysteine and phenylalanine, the CDR3 comprises 17 residues. CDR3 DNA is the only sequence kept; it has 51 bases, read in frame from the first base. The germline V gene sets CDR1 to SGHVS and CDR2 to FQNEAQ. V loses 5 bases of germline sequence and J loses 2 bases, and the interval between the two ends is 20 bases. TCR CDR3 regions were amplified from genomic DNA by multiplex PCR using the deep immunoSEQ assay. For each cell subset, the extracted genomic DNA was distributed evenly across all wells of several immunoSEQ 96-well plates, and each plate served as one replicate. Each replicate PCR for sorted subsets received approximately 200 ng genomic DNA, equal to some 32,000 T cell genomes. Purified libraries were measured with a Qubit 3.0 fluorometer, size-checked on a Bioanalyzer 2100, and measured again with the KAPA Library Quantification kit. Every immunoSEQ 96-well plate was sequenced on a dedicated single-read 150-cycle Illumina NextSeq 550 flow cell. On the authors' methods: Because only junctional sequences without quality scores were contained in the immunoSEQ output, filtering matching that applied to full-length reads could not be performed. To assign V/J genes and CDR3, sequences were annotated against IMGT germline references using PyIR, a Python wrapper for IgBLAST v1.9. Any read was removed if the V/J assignment was weak (E-value above 1e-6), the CDR3 was missing, or the read contained stop codons, out-of-frame junctions, or ambiguous translated residues. V3J clonotypes were defined by identical inferred V gene, J gene, and CDR3 amino acid sequence. The percentage overlap between two repertoires was calculated by dividing the number of shared unique clonotypes by the size of the smaller repertoire. Repertoire richness was assessed with RTK rarefaction, the Chao1 estimator, and Recon v2.1 estimates of unobserved clonotypes. Generation probabilities for all TCRbeta clonotypes obtained by the gDNA method from several donors were computed using OLGA. TCRdb took over this immuneACCESS table, retaining in-frame rearrangements with V and J assigned. Such tables are incomplete; in checked studies, under half of the missing clones stem from an unresolved V gene, and the remainder is unexplained. The D gene and trimming were derived from the DNA, and the V and J assignments and clone size from that table. The sample table contains 2.3 million or so clones; only one count was recorded for over 85% of them. The ten biggest clones cover 0.39% of the sample.

The donors were healthy, HIV-negative adults with no recently reported acute infections or vaccinations. All donors were Caucasian adults living in Nashville, Tennessee, USA. CD4+ T cells were enriched through magnetic negative selection, after which naive cells were positively selected on CD45RA and the remaining negative fraction served as the memory subset. Blood was obtained by leukapheresis, after which PBMCs were separated by Ficoll-Histopaque density gradient centrifugation and cryopreserved in liquid nitrogen vapor phase. Analytical flow cytometry was used to check the purity and quantity of every magnetically sorted T cell population. Each sorted fraction had its genomic DNA isolated and then quantified by UV absorbance on a Nanodrop 2000c. These data belong to a study of shared clonotypes between healthy human individuals (dated by TCRdb to 2018 to 2021). Study-wide context: The cohort comprised a couple of women and a few men aged 18 to 49 years. For each donor, CD4 naive and CD4 memory were each given three plates, CD8 naive was given two plates, and CD8 memory was given one plate. Blood TCR repertoires of roughly five healthy adults were deeply sequenced to estimate repertoire size and the extent of clonotype sharing between individuals. To increase sequencing depth and limit assay-specific biases, TCR repertoire library preparation and sequencing were carried out by different laboratories using diverse techniques. Between about 0.8 and 8.9 billion PBMCs per donor were obtained by leukapheresis.

The research as a whole found: Pairwise subsampling led to the expectation that sequencing depth would affect the degree of clonotype sharing among donors. Incomplete sequencing was indicated by rarefaction of sorted-subset datasets, despite the large sequencing depth. Because the study included only a small number of donors, the genetic and exposure-history diversity represented was limited. Sampling was restricted to blood, and TCR repertoires in tissue are likely to differ from TCR repertoires in blood. When several donors were compared, the shared fraction of clonotypes was approximately 5% for naive CD4, 3.5% to 4% for naive CD8, roughly 2.5% for memory CD4, and 0.4% for memory CD8. Estimated clonotype richness was generally larger for naive than for memory subsets. Higher generation probabilities were observed for clonotypes shared by all four sorted-subset donors than for non-shared clonotypes.

Sequencing input: naive CD4+ T cells from PBMCs. What the cell subset or site label conveys for this sample: CD45RA+ positively selected. This sequence was found in a young man in good health. Some clones in this sample may be carry-over from other donors' samples. The chain couples TRBV7-8 to TRBJ2-3; the D gene is not confidently resolved. This receptor has the CDR3 CASSPWEWQPATDTQYF. The nucleotide sequence reads TGTGCCAGCAGCCCATGGGAATGGCAGCCAGCCACAGATACGCAGTATTTT. This CDR3, with the reference TRBV7-8 and TRBJ2-3 proteins standing in past its ends, gives the full variable domain GAGVSQSPRYKVAKRGQDVALRCDPISGHVSLFWYQQALGQGPEFLTYFQNEAQLDKSGLPSDRFFAERPEGSVSTLKIQRTQQEDSAVYLCASSPWEWQPATDTQYFGPGTRLTVL.